The present T cell receptor (beta chain) was sequenced within a study of T cell responses to AZD1222 COVID-19 vaccine (dated by TCRdb to about 2021). Study-level background: AZD1222 recipients whose second dose came at about 4 weeks and those whose second dose came at about 12 weeks were combined into one group, since spike-specific TCR depth and breadth did not differ between the two schedules. TCR sequencing was performed for fewer than 250 trial participants, of whom approximately 200 were given two doses of AZD1222 and around 25 were given two doses of MenACWY control vaccine. Enrollment into the trials was organized by age into subgroups of 18-55, 56-69 and 70-plus years, and those subgroups contained roughly 150, 30 and 60 TCR-sequenced participants, respectively. The full study reports these points: Nearly half of unique spike-specific TCRs reportedly recognized epitopes outside regions mutated in the B.1.351 and B.1.1.7 variants. After two AZD1222 doses, both the breadth and the depth of spike-specific TCRs were significantly higher than at day 0 and than in MenACWY recipients. In the small 56-69-year group, the increase in depth fell short of significance, most likely because of low power. Participants were mostly white British and included more females than males, and it was suggested by the authors that clonal diversity may have been underestimated. Conclusions about previously exposed vaccinees are limited because only 6 or 7 AZD1222 recipients were SARS-CoV-2 seropositive at baseline. Because no samples from the day 14 peak response were available, repertoires could be characterized only after the peak T cell response. The whole spike protein was spanned by vaccine-associated CD4 TCRs, and dominant responses were seen in regions 160-218 and 743-854.

Turning to this clone: What antigen it recognizes has not been identified. Base qualities are missing; no much larger clone stands one base away.

The CDR3 regions of human TCRbeta chains were subjected to immunosequencing. The original pipeline was this. TCRs in the repertoires were compared against a reference library of SARS-CoV-2-specific TCRs that had been generated with the MIRA antigen-specificity platform. Breadth was defined as the fraction of unique TCRs that were SARS-CoV-2-associated. Depth was defined as the fraction of total T cells that were SARS-CoV-2-associated. Using the MIRA data, every spike-specific TCR was mapped to the spike region that the TCR reacted to and assigned to either a CD4 or a CD8 class. Log10-transformed breadth and depth values were compared by one-way ANOVA with Sidak's multiple comparisons tests. TCRdb limited this immuneACCESS table to in-frame rearrangements with V and J called. A share of clones is missing; checked studies link under half to unresolved V genes, and the rest is unexplained. The D gene and trimming were derived from the DNA, and the V and J assignments and clone size from that table. The table for this sample lists about 170,000 clones; more than 80% of them were counted only once. Jointly, the top ten make up approximately 4% of the sample.

The meaning of the sample's time point label: baseline before first vaccination. Samples from vaccinated people were obtained from the UK trials COV001 and COV002, which included a single-blind randomized controlled phase 2/3 trial of AZD1222 (ChAdOx1 nCoV-19) in healthy adults. For TCRbeta chain sequencing, PBMC samples were collected from trial participants at day 0 and at day 28 after the second dose. The junction shows trimming of 1 base on V and 8 bases on J, and the gene matches do not reach 13 bases of it. CDR1 SEHNR and CDR2 FQNEAQ are derived from the germline V gene (reference sequence). Taken from cysteine to phenylalanine, the CDR3 has 16 residues. Only the CDR3 DNA is retained, 48 bases long and in frame from the first base.

The chain employs TRBV7-9 and TRBJ1-2; 7 of the junction bases match TRBD1. This specimen consisted of peripheral blood, obtained on day 0 of AZD1222 vaccination. This TCR came from an adult in good health. The encoded CDR3 is CASSLGGQLYVWGYTF. Here is the DNA: TGTGCCAGCAGCTTAGGGGGACAGCTATATGTGTGGGGCTACACCTTC.